This T cell receptor (beta chain) was sequenced during a study of T cells in Graves' hyperthyroidism and ophthalmopathy (dated by TCRdb to between 2017 and 2020). Looking at the study overall: Peripheral blood was collected at initial diagnosis, before any treatment. A discovery cohort of about 95 patients, about 40 with Graves' ophthalmopathy and about 60 with stable Graves' hyperthyroidism, was used to find distinguishing TCR V-J signatures. Prospective prediction of ophthalmopathy was tested in an independent validation cohort consisting of 18 hyperthyroidism patients and approximately 16 patients who later progressed to ophthalmopathy. The 90 to 100 discovery patients were randomly divided into training and test sets at a 7:3 ratio. Thyroid tissue and blood T-cell repertoires from six Graves' hyperthyroidism patients were also compared in the study. Once sampling was done, hyperthyroidism patients were given methimazole at a starting dose of 30 mg daily, whereas ophthalmopathy patients were given high-dose intravenous methylprednisolone. According to the paper, TCR Vbeta CDR3 sequencing was carried out on 135 peripheral blood samples, which came from fewer than 50 ophthalmopathy, under 80 hyperthyroidism and about 17 progressor patients.

This clonotype was counted many times. Its antigen has not been determined. No base quality values were provided; no much bigger clone lies one nucleotide off. The TCR beta CDR3 regions were amplified from the RNA transcripts. The TCR CDR3 was subjected to a first round of RT-PCR using the HTBI primer set and the Qiagen OneStep RT-PCR kit. A second multiplex PCR round built the libraries, followed by size selection and purification. Paired-end sequencing of the libraries was performed with 100 bp reads on an Illumina HiSeq2000. In the authors' own workflow: SOAPnuke was used to process the raw data, removing reads that contained adapters or uncalled bases, had a mean Phred below 15, or lacked an exact match to the constant primer or identifier. High-quality paired reads were merged using COPE v1.2.5, and each unique nucleotide sequence was defined as a clonotype. MiTCR v1.1 was used to align clonotypes to the IMGT TRBV, TRBD and TRBJ reference segments. The analysis was restricted to V-J combinations with a frequency above 0.0001, which together covered 99% to 99.2% of the repertoires. The TCS score was defined as F50 (clonal expansion) divided by E x V (chaos), with BLOSUM62-based TCRdist calculated between CDR3 peptides within each V-J. Welch's t-statistics and random forest reduced around 510 V-J features to 13, which were used in a naive Bayes classifier (R e1071). TCRdb cleaned the public reads at Q25 with fastp, built clones with MiXCR and kept in-frame beta chains. Each entry merges the rows of one CDR3 protein and shows their most common DNA and genes. The V and J calls reflect TCRdb's pipeline rather than the authors' work. The sample has roughly 740,000 distinct CDR3 sequences on record, approximately 16% of them singletons. Roughly 8% of the sample is in the top ten clones.

Looking up the germline V gene yields CDR1 MDHEN and CDR2 SYDVKM. V is shortened by 6 bases, J by 3 bases, and the region joining them spans 17 bases. From the cysteine up to the phenylalanine, the CDR3 has a length of 16 residues. The DNA shown is the 48-base CDR3, in frame from base 1. Stable Graves' hyperthyroidism was defined as no progression to ophthalmopathy during 18 months of follow-up. Hyperthyroidism patients were newly diagnosed, with disease duration under 2 months, and aged 18 to 65 years. Any patient with an uncontrolled infection, another autoimmune disease, pregnancy or lactation was excluded. Diagnoses were established on the basis of clinical symptoms, serum thyroxine and TRAb, thyroid ultrasound, and orbital computed tomography. PBMCs were separated from 10 ml of fresh peripheral blood using Ficoll-Paque density gradient centrifugation. Total RNA was extracted with Trizol reagent, and quality was checked on an Agilent 2100 Bioanalyzer.

Beyond this particular receptor, the publication reports: Ophthalmopathy was separated from stable hyperthyroidism by a 13 V-J signature model, with approximately 90% sensitivity and about 81% specificity obtained in cross-validation and 80%/75% obtained in testing. Sample size was not statistically predetermined, and blinding of investigators to group allocation was not performed. In validation, the model predicted progression to ophthalmopathy a median of about 6.8 months before onset, with approximately 71% sensitivity and about 75% specificity. Most expanded thyroid clonotypes (frequency above 0.001) were also detected in blood, a finding suggesting that blood repertoires may reflect thyroid immune responses.

This receptor chain uses TRBV28 and TRBJ1-4, with a weak D call of TRBD1 (6 bases match). The sequenced sample was blood. This clonotype was sampled from a man between 18 and 29 years old with Graves' hyperthyroidism. The DNA sequence follows: TGTGCCAGCAGCCGCGCAGGGGTACGGTCTAATGAAAAACTGTTTTTT. This translates into CASSRAGVRSNEKLFF.